A selection of T cell receptor beta chains follows, all from one sample in a study of read filtering for tumor transcriptome and immune sequencing. TCRdb fed the reads into MiXCR, producing one record per CDR3 protein. The sample has tens of thousands of distinct CDR3 sequences, about 21% seen once; the top ten hold about 14%. Sequences were obtained from a population of CD138-negative cells sorted from bone marrow. The receptors shown here come from a donor at least 40 years old with multiple myeloma. Both conserved end residues are part of each CDR3. D genes are given only for firm matches. Size is omitted from some rows. Given values are once, few, many or a class for expanded clones.

>-|TRBJ2-5|TRBV5-1|14|-
CASRPVQDQETQYF
TGCGCCAGCAGACCAGTACAAGACCAAGAGACCCAGTACTTC
>-|TRBJ1-1|TRBV20-1|15|-
CSAPGLGELNTEACF
TGCAGTGCTCCGGGCCTGGGAGAGTTGAACACTGAAGCTTGCTTT
>medium-sized|TRBJ2-1|TRBV2|16|-
CASSERQVRSYNEQFF
TGTGCCAGCAGTGAAAGGCAGGTCCGCTCCTACAATGAGCAGTTCTTC
>many|TRBJ2-1|TRBV12-5|12|-
CASGYGWNEQFF
TGTGCTAGTGGTTACGGGTGGAATGAGCAGTTCTTC
>many|TRBJ2-7|TRBV20-1|14|TRBD2
CSASPGTSGYEQYF
TGCAGTGCTAGTCCCGGGACTAGCGGATACGAGCAGTACTTC
>medium-sized|TRBJ2-5|TRBV5-1|12|-
CASSLAEETQYF
TGTGCCAGCAGCTTGGCAGAAGAGACCCAGTACTTC
>-|TRBJ1-5|TRBV2|13|-
CASKGGGNQPQHF
TGTGCCAGCAAAGGAGGTGGCAATCAGCCCCAGCATTTT
>-|TRBJ2-5|TRBV19|14|TRBD1
CASRGDRFMETQYF
TGTGCCAGTAGGGGGGACAGGTTCATGGAGACCCAGTACTTC
>many|TRBJ2-5|TRBV10-3|14|TRBD1
CATGGTGGGETQYF
TGTGCCACCGGAGGGACAGGGGGCGGAGAGACCCAGTACTTC
>many|TRBJ1-2|TRBV11-2|15|-
CASSPIRGRGHGYTF
TGTGCCAGCAGCCCTATTAGGGGCAGGGGCCATGGCTACACCTTC
>many|TRBJ2-3|TRBV6-2/TRBV6-3|15|-
CASTLTLFGTDTQYF
TGTGCCAGCACCCTAACCCTCTTCGGCACAGATACGCAGTATTTT
>many|TRBJ2-5|TRBV7-9|13|-
CASSWDNQETQYF
TGTGCCAGCAGCTGGGACAACCAAGAGACCCAGTACTTC
>few|TRBJ2-5|TRBV11-3|14|-
CASSPGDTRETQYF
TGTGCCAGCAGCCCCGGTGACACGAGGGAGACCCAGTACTTC
>many|TRBJ1-4|TRBV18|12|-
CASSPRGGQPHF
TGTGCCAGCTCACCACGGGGAGGACAGCCGCATTTT
>many|TRBJ2-5|TRBV5-1|14|-
CASSFEGFQETQYF
TGCGCCAGCAGCTTTGAGGGATTTCAAGAGACCCAGTACTTC
>few|TRBJ2-3|TRBV7-3|15|TRBD2
CASSPDRGGSVTQYF
TGTGCCAGCAGCCCCGACCGCGGGGGGTCAGTTACGCAGTATTTT
>few|TRBJ2-3|TRBV7-8|14|-
CASSLVAGADTQYF
TGTGCCAGCAGCTTAGTGGCGGGCGCAGATACGCAGTATTTT
>many|TRBJ2-1|TRBV5-1|17|TRBD2
CASSSRTSGRVGNEQFF
TGCGCCAGCAGCTCCCGGACTAGCGGGAGGGTAGGCAATGAGCAGTTCTTC
>many|TRBJ2-2|TRBV19|14|TRBD2
CASRNLAGTGELFF
TGTGCCAGTAGGAATCTAGCGGGCACCGGGGAGCTGTTTTTT
>many|TRBJ2-7|TRBV30|12|TRBD1
CAWRQGYHEQYF
TGTGCCTGGAGACAGGGGTACCACGAGCAGTACTTC
>-|TRBJ2-1|TRBV7-9|17|-
CTSSLAKSGAREAEQSF
TGTACCAGCAGCTTAGCAAAATCAGGGGCTAGGGAAGCTGAGCAGTCCTTC
>few|TRBJ2-2|TRBV19|17|-
CASSIDIGQANTGELFF
TGTGCCAGTAGTATAGATATCGGCCAGGCGAACACCGGGGAGCTGTTTTTT
>many|TRBJ1-1|TRBV30|12|-
CAWQDRNTEAFF
TGTGCCTGGCAGGATAGAAACACTGAAGCTTTCTTT
>many|TRBJ2-1|TRBV4-1|18|TRBD2
CASSQDTGLAGGRNEQFF
TGCGCCAGCAGCCAAGATACGGGACTAGCGGGAGGAAGGAATGAGCAGTTCTTC
>few|TRBJ2-7|TRBV3-1|13|-
CASSPDSSYEQYF
TGTGCCAGCAGTCCTGACAGCTCCTACGAGCAGTACTTC
>many|TRBJ1-1|TRBV6-6|17|-
CASRRRDDRAMNTEAFF
TGTGCCAGCAGGAGAAGAGACGACAGAGCTATGAACACTGAAGCTTTCTTT
>many|TRBJ2-3|TRBV7-2|13|-
CASSPPGPDTQYF
TGTGCCAGCAGCCCCCCTGGTCCAGATACGCAGTATTTT
>many|TRBJ2-7|TRBV10-3|14|-
CAISQTQSAYEQYF
TGTGCCATCAGCCAGACACAAAGCGCCTACGAGCAGTACTTC
>-|TRBJ1-1|TRBV10-3|17|TRBD1
CAISPGRKGQINTEAFF
TGTGCCATCAGCCCCGGAAGAAAGGGACAGATTAACACTGAAGCTTTCTTT
>few|TRBJ2-3|TRBV5-1|15|-
CASSSQGTRTDTQYF
TGCGCCAGCAGCTCACAGGGAACTCGCACAGATACGCAGTATTTT
>many|TRBJ2-5|TRBV10-3|15|TRBD1
CAISSDRGALATQYF
TGTGCCATCAGCTCGGACAGGGGCGCGTTGGCGACCCAGTACTTC
>many|TRBJ2-5|TRBV29-1|13|-
CSVDSGGVGTQYF
TGCAGCGTTGATTCGGGGGGCGTGGGGACCCAGTACTTC
>many|TRBJ2-7|TRBV7-2|12|-
CASSPTGYEQYF
TGTGCCAGCAGCCCTACAGGGTACGAGCAGTACTTC
>-|TRBJ1-2|TRBV6-5|13|-
CASSPSTNYGYTF
TGTGCCAGCAGCCCCAGTACTAACTATGGCTACACCTTC
>many|TRBJ1-5|TRBV3-1|14|-
CASSDGQSNQPQHF
TGTGCCAGCAGCGATGGACAGAGCAATCAGCCCCAGCATTTT
>many|TRBJ2-1|TRBV5-5|15|-
CASSLVRGSYNEQFF
TGTGCCAGCAGCTTGGTCAGGGGCTCCTACAATGAGCAGTTCTTC
>medium-sized|TRBJ2-1|TRBV7-2|16|TRBD2
CASRISGASSYNEQFF
TGTGCCAGCAGGATTAGCGGGGCGAGCTCCTACAATGAGCAGTTCTTC